This T cell receptor beta chain was sequenced in a study of T cell responses to AZD1222 COVID-19 vaccine. The germline V gene has CDR1 SGHTA and CDR2 FQGTGA. The CDR3 runs 16 residues. V lost 4 bases, J lost 4 bases, and 8 bases stayed unmatched. A remark on this clone: Its target is not known.

General study results and limits: A rise in Spike-specific TCR breadth and depth followed two AZD1222 doses. Sampled repertoires all dated from after the peak T cell response.

Clones were read by immunoSEQ multiplex PCR, and TCRdb kept only the in-frame ones, dropping some. The sample has around 50,000 clones; more than 75% are singletons. This clonotype was obtained from an adult in good health. V is TRBV7-3 and J is TRBJ2-2; 8 positions agree with TRBD1. This material consisted of peripheral blood, taken on day 0 of AZD1222 vaccination. The CDR3 is CASSSFGQGSTGELFF. CDR3 sequence (DNA): TGTGCCAGCAGCTCATTCGGACAGGGATCCACCGGGGAGCTGTTTTTT.